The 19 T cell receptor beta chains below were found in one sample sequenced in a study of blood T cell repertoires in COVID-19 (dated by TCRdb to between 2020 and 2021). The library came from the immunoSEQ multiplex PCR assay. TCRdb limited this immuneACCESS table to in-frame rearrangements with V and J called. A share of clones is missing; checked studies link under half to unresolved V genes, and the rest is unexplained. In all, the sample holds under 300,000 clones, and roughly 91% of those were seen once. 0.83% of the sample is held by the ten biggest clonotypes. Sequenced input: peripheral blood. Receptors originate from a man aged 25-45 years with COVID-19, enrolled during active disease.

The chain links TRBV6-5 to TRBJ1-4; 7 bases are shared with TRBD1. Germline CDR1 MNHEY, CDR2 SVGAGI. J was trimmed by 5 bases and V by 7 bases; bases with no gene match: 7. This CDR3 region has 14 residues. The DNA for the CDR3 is TGTGCCAGCAACCTAGGGACAGACAATGAAAAACTGTTTTTT. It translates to CASNLGTDNEKLFF.

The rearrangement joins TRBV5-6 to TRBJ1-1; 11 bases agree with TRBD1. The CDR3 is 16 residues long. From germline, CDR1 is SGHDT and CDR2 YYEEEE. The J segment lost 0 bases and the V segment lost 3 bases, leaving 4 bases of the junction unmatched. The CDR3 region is CASSWDRGGMNTEAFF. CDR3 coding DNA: TGTGCCAGCAGCTGGGACAGGGGGGGGATGAACACTGAAGCTTTCTTT.

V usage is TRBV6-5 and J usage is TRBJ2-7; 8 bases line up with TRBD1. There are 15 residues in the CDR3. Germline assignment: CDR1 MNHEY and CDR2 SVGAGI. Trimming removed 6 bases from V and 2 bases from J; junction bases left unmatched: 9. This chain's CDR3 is CASSRNGQGPYEQYF. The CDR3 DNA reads TGTGCCAGCAGCCGCAACGGACAGGGCCCCTACGAGCAGTACTTC.

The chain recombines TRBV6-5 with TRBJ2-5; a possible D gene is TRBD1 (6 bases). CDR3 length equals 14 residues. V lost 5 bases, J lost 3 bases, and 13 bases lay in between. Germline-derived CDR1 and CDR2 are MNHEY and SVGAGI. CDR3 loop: CASSPRTVEETQYF. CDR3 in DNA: TGTGCCAGCAGTCCTCGGACAGTGGAAGAGACCCAGTACTTC.

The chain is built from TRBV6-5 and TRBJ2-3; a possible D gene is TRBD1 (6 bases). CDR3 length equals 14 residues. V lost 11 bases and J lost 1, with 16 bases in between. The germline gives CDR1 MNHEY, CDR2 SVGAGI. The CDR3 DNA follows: TGTGCCGGGACCGTGAACAGGGGCACAGATACGCAGTATTTT. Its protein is CAGTVNRGTDTQYF.

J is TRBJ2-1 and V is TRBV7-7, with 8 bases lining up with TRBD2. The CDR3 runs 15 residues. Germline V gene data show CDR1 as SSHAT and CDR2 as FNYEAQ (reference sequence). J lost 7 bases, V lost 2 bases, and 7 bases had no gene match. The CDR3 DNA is TGTGCCAGCAGCTTAAACGGGGGGGCTTGGAATGAGCAGTTCTTC. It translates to CASSLNGGAWNEQFF.

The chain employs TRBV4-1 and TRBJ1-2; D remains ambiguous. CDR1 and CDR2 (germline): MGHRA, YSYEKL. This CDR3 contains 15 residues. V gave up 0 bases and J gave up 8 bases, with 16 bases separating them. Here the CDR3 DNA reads TGCGCCAGCAGCCAAGATCCTGGAGCACAATTAGGCTACACCTTC. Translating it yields CASSQDPGAQLGYTF.

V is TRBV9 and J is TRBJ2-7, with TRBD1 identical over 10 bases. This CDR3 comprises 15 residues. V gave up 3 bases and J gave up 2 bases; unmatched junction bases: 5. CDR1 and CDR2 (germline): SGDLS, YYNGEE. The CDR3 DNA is TGTGCCAGCAGCGAGCGGGACAGGGGAGCCTACGAGCAGTACTTC. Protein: CASSERDRGAYEQYF.

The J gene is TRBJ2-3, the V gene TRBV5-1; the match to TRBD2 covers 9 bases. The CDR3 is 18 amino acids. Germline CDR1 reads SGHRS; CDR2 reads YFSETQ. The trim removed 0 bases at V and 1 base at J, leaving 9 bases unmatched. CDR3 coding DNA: TGCGCCAGCAGCTTGGCGTTAGGGGTAGCGGGGGGCACAGATACGCAGTATTTT. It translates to CASSLALGVAGGTDTQYF. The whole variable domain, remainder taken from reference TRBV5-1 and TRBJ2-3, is KAGVTQTPRYLIKTRGQQVTLSCSPISGHRSVSWYQQTPGQGLQFLFEYFSETQRNKGNFPGRFSGRQFSNSRSEMNVSTLELGDSALYLCASSLALGVAGGTDTQYFGPGTRLTVL.

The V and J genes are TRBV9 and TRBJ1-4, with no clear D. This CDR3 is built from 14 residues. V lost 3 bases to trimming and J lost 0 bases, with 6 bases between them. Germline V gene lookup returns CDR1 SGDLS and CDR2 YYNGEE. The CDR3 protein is CASSAGSTNEKLFF. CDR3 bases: TGTGCCAGCAGCGCCGGGTCAACTAATGAAAAACTGTTTTTT.

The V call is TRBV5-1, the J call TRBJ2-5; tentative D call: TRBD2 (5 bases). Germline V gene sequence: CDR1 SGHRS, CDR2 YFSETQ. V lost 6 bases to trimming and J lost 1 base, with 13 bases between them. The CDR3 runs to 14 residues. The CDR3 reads CASTTGELQETQYF. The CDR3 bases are TGCGCCAGCACCACCGGGGAGCTCCAAGAGACCCAGTACTTC.

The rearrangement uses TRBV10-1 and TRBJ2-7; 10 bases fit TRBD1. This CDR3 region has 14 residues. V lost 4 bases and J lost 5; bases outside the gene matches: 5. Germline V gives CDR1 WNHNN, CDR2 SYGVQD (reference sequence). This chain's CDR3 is CASSGGTGANEQYF. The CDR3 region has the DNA TGCGCCAGCAGTGGGGGGACAGGGGCTAACGAGCAGTACTTC.

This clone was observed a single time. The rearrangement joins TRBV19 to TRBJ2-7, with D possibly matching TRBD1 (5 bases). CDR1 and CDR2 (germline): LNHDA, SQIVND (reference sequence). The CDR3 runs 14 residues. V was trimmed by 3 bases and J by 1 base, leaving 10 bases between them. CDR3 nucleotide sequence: TGTGCCAGTAGTATTCAGGGTGAGTCCTACGAGCAGTACTTC. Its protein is CASSIQGESYEQYF.

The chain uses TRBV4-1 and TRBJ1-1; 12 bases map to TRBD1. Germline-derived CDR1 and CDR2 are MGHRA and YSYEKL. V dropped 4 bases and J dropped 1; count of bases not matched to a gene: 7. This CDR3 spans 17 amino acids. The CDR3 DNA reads TGCGCCAGCAGCCGGGGGACAGGGGGCAGTACGAACACTGAAGCTTTCTTT. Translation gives CASSRGTGGSTNTEAFF.

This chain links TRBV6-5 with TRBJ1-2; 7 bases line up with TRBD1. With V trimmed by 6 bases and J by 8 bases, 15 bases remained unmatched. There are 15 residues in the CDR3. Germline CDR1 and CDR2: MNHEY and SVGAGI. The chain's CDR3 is CASRVNPTGVGGYTF. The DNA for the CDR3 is TGTGCCAGCAGGGTCAACCCTACAGGGGTGGGCGGCTACACCTTC.

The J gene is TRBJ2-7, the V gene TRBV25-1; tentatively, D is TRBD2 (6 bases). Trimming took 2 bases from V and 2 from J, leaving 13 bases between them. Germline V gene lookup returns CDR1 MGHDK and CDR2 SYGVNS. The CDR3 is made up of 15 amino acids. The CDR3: CASSEGAGGAYEQYF. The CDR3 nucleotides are TGTGCCAGCAGTGAAGGGGCCGGCGGGGCCTACGAGCAGTACTTC.

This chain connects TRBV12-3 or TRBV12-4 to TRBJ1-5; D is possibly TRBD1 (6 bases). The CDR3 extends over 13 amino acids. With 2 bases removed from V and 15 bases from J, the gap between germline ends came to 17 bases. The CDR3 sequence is CASSLRRQDPRHF. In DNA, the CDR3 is TGTGCCAGCAGTTTAAGGAGACAGGACCCTCGGCATTTT.

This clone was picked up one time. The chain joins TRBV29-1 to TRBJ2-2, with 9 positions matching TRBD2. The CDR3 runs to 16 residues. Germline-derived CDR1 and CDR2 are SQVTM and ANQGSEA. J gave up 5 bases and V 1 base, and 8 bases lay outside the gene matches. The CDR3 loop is CSVEVGSGGLTGELFF. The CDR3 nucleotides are TGCAGCGTTGAAGTTGGTAGCGGGGGTTTAACCGGGGAGCTGTTTTTT.

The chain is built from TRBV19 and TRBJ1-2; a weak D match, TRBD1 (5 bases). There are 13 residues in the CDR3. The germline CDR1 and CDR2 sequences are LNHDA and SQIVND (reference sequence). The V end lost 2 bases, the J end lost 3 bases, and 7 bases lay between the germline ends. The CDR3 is CASSIKGHYGYTF. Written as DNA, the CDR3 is TGTGCCAGTAGTATAAAGGGGCACTATGGCTACACCTTC.